This TCR beta chain came from a study of regulatory dendritic cells for organ transplantation. Profiled with immunoSEQ multiplex PCR; TCRdb holds only in-frame clones, not every one. The table records about 34,000 clones, about 89% of them present only once. Memory T cells were CD45RO+, naive were CD45RA+, sorted by FACS. This CDR3 is 14 amino acids long. Germline V gene sequence: CDR1 MDHEN, CDR2 SYDVKM. The V gene lost 6 bases and the J gene lost 5 bases, with 15 bases spanning the gap. Study results and caveats: The most alloreactive TCR clonotypes were found in resting memory CD8+ cells. Memory CD8+ clonal expansion seemed more limited with regulatory than mature dendritic cells.

With respect to this clone: Its specificity is unknown.

The source material was naive CD4+ T cells from blood. Sample subset: CD45RA+ naive T cells. This sequence originates from a human donor in good health. The V call is TRBV28, the J call TRBJ2-3; D is possibly TRBD1 (6 bases). For the CDR3, the DNA is TGTGCCAGCAGGGGAACAGGGAAAGTAGATACGCAGTATTTT. Translated, it gives CASRGTGKVDTQYF.